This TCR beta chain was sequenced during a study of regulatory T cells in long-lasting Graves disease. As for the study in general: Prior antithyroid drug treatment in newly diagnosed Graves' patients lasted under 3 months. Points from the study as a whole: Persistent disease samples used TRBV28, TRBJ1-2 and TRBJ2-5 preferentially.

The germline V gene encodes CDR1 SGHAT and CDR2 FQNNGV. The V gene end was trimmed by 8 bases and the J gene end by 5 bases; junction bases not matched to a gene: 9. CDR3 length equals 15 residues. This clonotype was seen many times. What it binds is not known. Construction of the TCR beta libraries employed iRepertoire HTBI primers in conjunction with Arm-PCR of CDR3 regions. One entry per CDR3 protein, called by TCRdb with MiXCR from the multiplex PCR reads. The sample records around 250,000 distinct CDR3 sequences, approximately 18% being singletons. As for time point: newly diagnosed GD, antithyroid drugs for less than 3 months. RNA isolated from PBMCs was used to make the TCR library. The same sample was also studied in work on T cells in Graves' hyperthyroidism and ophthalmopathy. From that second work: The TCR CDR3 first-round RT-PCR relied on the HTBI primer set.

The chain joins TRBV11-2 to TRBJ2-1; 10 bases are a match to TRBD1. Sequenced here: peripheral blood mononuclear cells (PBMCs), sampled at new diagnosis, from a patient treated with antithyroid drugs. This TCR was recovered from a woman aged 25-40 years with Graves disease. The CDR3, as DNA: TGTGCCAGCCGTAAACCCGGGACAGGGGACAATGAGCAGTTCTTC. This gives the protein CASRKPGTGDNEQFF. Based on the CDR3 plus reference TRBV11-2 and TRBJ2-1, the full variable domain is EAGVAQSPRYKIIEKRQSVAFWCNPISGHATLYWYQQILGQGPKLLIQFQNNGVVDDSQLPKDRFSAERLKGVDSTLKIQPAKLEDSAVYLCASRKPGTGDNEQFFGPGTRLTVL.